This TCR beta chain derives from a study of shared clonotypes between healthy human individuals (dated by TCRdb to the early 2020s). Study-level background: Two women and three men aged 18 to 49 years were included in the cohort. Blood TCR repertoires of 5 or 6 healthy adults were deeply sequenced to estimate repertoire size and the extent of clonotype sharing between individuals. To increase sequencing depth and limit assay-specific biases, different laboratories used diverse techniques to prepare libraries and sequence TCR repertoires. Between about 0.9 and 9 billion PBMCs per donor were obtained by leukapheresis. For each donor, three plates each were used for CD4 naive and CD4 memory, two plates were used for CD8 naive, and one plate was used for CD8 memory.

Donors were healthy HIV-negative adults with no recently reported acute infections or vaccinations. Every donor was a Caucasian adult living in Nashville, Tennessee, USA. Magnetic negative selection was used to enrich CD4+ T cells, after which naive cells were positively selected on CD45RA and the negative fraction became the memory subset. After blood collection by leukapheresis, PBMCs were isolated using Ficoll-Histopaque density gradient centrifugation and then cryopreserved in the vapor phase of liquid nitrogen. Purity and quantity of every magnetically sorted T cell population were checked by analytical flow cytometry. Each sorted fraction had its genomic DNA isolated and then quantified by UV absorbance on a Nanodrop 2000c. Concerning this clone: Its target antigen remains unknown. No per-base quality is available; no much larger clone lies one base away.

Broad study findings and their caveats: Compared with non-shared clonotypes, the clonotypes found in all four sorted-subset donors had higher generation probabilities. Roughly 5% of naive CD4, approximately 3.7% of naive CD8, 2.3% of memory CD4, and about 0.4% of memory CD8 clonotypes were shared across a few donors. Even with the large sequencing depth, rarefaction of the sorted-subset datasets indicated that sequencing was incomplete. The genetic and exposure-history diversity represented was limited by the small number of donors. Pairwise subsampling indicated that sequencing depth was expected to affect the degree of clonotype sharing among donors. Sampling was restricted to blood, and TCR repertoires in tissue are likely to differ from TCR repertoires in blood. Naive subsets generally had larger estimated clonotype richness than memory subsets.

From its cysteine to its phenylalanine, the CDR3 spans 15 amino acids. This entry keeps only the CDR3 DNA: 45 bases, framed from base 1. Ends trimmed: V by 6 bases, J by 10 bases; bases unmatched to a gene: 14. CDR1 and CDR2 were assigned from the germline V gene as SGDLS and YYNGEE. Using the deep immunoSEQ assay, multiplex PCR amplified TCR CDR3 regions from genomic DNA. Extracted genomic DNA from each cell subset was distributed evenly across all wells of several immunoSEQ 96-well plates, and each plate was treated as a replicate. For sorted subsets, each replicate PCR was loaded with approximately 200 ng genomic DNA, equivalent to 25,000 to 30,000 T cell genomes. Purified libraries were quantified with a Qubit 3.0 fluorometer, sized on a Bioanalyzer 2100, and re-quantified with the KAPA Library Quantification kit. Every immunoSEQ 96-well plate was sequenced on a separate single-read 150-cycle Illumina NextSeq 550 flow cell. The original pipeline was this. Because the immunoSEQ output included only junctional sequences and no quality scores, the filtering could not be the same as the filtering used for full-length reads. To assign V/J genes and CDR3, sequences were annotated against IMGT germline references using PyIR, a Python wrapper for IgBLAST v1.9. Any read was removed if the V/J assignment was weak (E-value above 1e-6), the CDR3 was missing, or the read contained stop codons, out-of-frame junctions, or ambiguous translated residues. A V3J clonotype was defined by an identical inferred V gene, J gene, and CDR3 amino acid sequence. The percentage overlap between two repertoires was calculated by dividing the number of shared unique clonotypes by the size of the smaller repertoire. Three approaches were used to assess repertoire richness: RTK rarefaction, the Chao1 estimator, and Recon v2.1 estimates of unobserved clonotypes. For all TCRbeta clonotypes obtained by the gDNA method from a few donors, generation probabilities were computed with OLGA. TCRdb re-hosts the immuneACCESS table, in-frame sequences only. Its copies lack some clones; in the studies checked, an unresolved V gene accounts for under half of them, and the cause for the rest is not known. V, J and clone size reflect that table, while D and trimming were determined from the DNA. This sample comprises approximately 500,000 clones, 90% to 97% of them detected only once. The top ten hold 0.06% of the sample.

Sample: naive CD4+ T cells sorted from blood. The cell subset or site label, as the study defines it: CD45RA+ positively selected. The chain was built from TRBV9 and TRBJ2-1; the central 9 bases match TRBD2. The TCR sequence derives from a young woman in good health. The nucleotides read TGTGCCAGCACGAAAAGTCCTAGCGGGATGGTCGAGCAGTTCTTC. Its coded protein is CASTKSPSGMVEQFF.